This record concerns one T cell receptor beta chain sequence. Time point noted: around eleven months of natalizumab therapy. V lost 6 bases and J 0 bases, leaving 5 bases between the germline ends. Germline CDR1 MNHNY, CDR2 SVGAGI (reference sequence). The CDR3 runs to 13 residues. This sample is drawn from a study of multiple sclerosis patients with progressive multifocal leukoencephalopathy. This was a survey-level run. TCRdb keeps only in-frame clones here, not all; method: immunoSEQ multiplex PCR. Among 20,000 to 30,000 clones listed, approximately 90% were seen once. This sequence joins TRBV6-6 and TRBJ1-4; D is uncertain. The sequencing here drew on PBMCs, taken from a patient treated with natalizumab. The sequence was collected from a man aged 25-40 years with multiple sclerosis. The CDR3 is CASRQTTNEKLFF. CDR3 sequence (DNA): TGTGCCAGCAGGCAGACAACTAATGAAAAACTGTTTTTT.